These T cell receptor beta chains were read from a single sample in a study of T cell changes during pregnancy in multiple sclerosis. The repertoire was sequenced with immunoSEQ multiplex PCR; TCRdb's copy has only in-frame clones and lacks some. The table lists around 47,000 clones, 90% to 95% of them singletons, with more than 4% in the top ten. The starting material was CD8+ T cells from peripheral blood mononuclear cells, obtained in the first trimester of pregnancy. These receptors all stem from a female donor with multiple sclerosis, enrolled in a pregnancy study. Each CDR3 is given with its conserved first and last residue.

V	J	CDR3
TRBV18	TRBJ1-1	CASSPGARIDSHTEAFF
TRBV2	TRBJ2-7	CASQAAGTSSHEQYF
TRBV21-1	TRBJ1-2	CASSNFTPRGYTF
TRBV5-4	TRBJ1-2	CASSLQESYGYTF
TRBV5-4	TRBJ1-1	CASSIPGGEAFF
TRBV7-3	TRBJ2-5	CASSLQGDQETQYF
TRBV15	TRBJ2-3	CATSKMMGGTQYF
TRBV2	TRBJ1-2	CASSDRGDYGYTF
TRBV9	TRBJ1-1	CASSVEEGRTEAFF
TRBV7-9	TRBJ2-1	CASSLESRADEQFF
TRBV10-1	TRBJ1-1	CASSESGGTEAFF
TRBV19	TRBJ1-1	CASSLGGFSTEAFF
TRBV11-2	TRBJ1-2	CASSLDYGQTENGYTF
TRBV6-5	TRBJ1-5	CASSYSMGSQPQHF
TRBV27	TRBJ2-7	CASSTRTGGPYEQYF
TRBV7-9	TRBJ2-7	CASSDRQVSYEQYF
TRBV4-2	TRBJ1-2	CASSQDRRDTYGYTF
TRBV15	TRBJ2-1	CATSPFEGGTYNEQFF
TRBV29-1	TRBJ2-1	CSVFPGRVNEQFF
TRBV11-2	TRBJ2-1	CASSRLRNEQFF
TRBV19	TRBJ2-7	CASSTRTIARHGSYEQYF
TRBV13	TRBJ2-5	CASSSQREQETQYF
TRBV7-8	TRBJ2-1	CASSSPTSGGGVNEQFF
TRBV7-2	TRBJ1-2	CASSPRTGDYGYTF
TRBV7-8	TRBJ2-2	CASSLVTAAGELFF
TRBV13	TRBJ1-5	CASSLGAGTEGQPQHF
TRBV5-1	TRBJ1-1	CASGGQGEAFF
TRBV4-1	TRBJ2-5	CASSQENRPKGETQYF
TRBV11-2	TRBJ2-7	CASSLVSSYEQYF
TRBV15	TRBJ1-3	CATSRDLSGNTIYF
TRBV19	TRBJ1-5	CASSPTDYSNQPQHF
TRBV7-7	TRBJ2-7	CASSLGTSPAYEQYF
TRBV7-9	TRBJ1-2	CASSSPRTGEIYGYTF
TRBV27	TRBJ2-7	CASSLAVSYEQYF
TRBV7-6	TRBJ2-2	CASSSLLAGGSGELFF
TRBV15	TRBJ2-7	CATSSRQGTPYEQYF
TRBV5-1	TRBJ2-7	CASESGTDSYEQYF
TRBV4-1	TRBJ2-7	CASSLGTGGSYEQYF
TRBV13	TRBJ2-2	CASSSLTSGRSYGELFF
TRBV6-6	TRBJ2-5	CASSYAAAQETQYF
TRBV7-9	TRBJ1-4	CASSLVAATNEKLFF
TRBV27	TRBJ1-2	CASSLSASYGYTF
TRBV5-8	TRBJ2-1	CASSFNSGGGRTLNEQFF
TRBV2	TRBJ2-2	CASTGSGQGYTGELFF
TRBV9	TRBJ2-3	CASSPYVTHPDTQYF
TRBV5-1	TRBJ1-6	CASSQGPLGPYNSPLHF
TRBV7-9	TRBJ2-7	CASSPPQAGTYEQYF
TRBV4-3	TRBJ1-1	CASSQVPGTGGTEAFF
TRBV28	TRBJ2-7	CASSSGTGGIYEQYF
TRBV19	TRBJ2-1	CASSIGPWGRGYNEQFF
TRBV27	TRBJ1-5	CASSGTANNNQPQHF
TRBV6-5	TRBJ1-2	CASSLLPTGYGYTF
TRBV7-6	TRBJ2-7	CASSPTSGGYEQYF